This entry lists 15 T cell receptor beta chains sequenced from one sample in a study of T cells after yellow fever vaccination. TCRdb re-called the 5' RACE reads with MiXCR, one entry per CDR3 protein. This table holds 400,000 to 650,000 distinct CDR3 sequences, 20% to 25% found once. The sequences come from PBMCs, collected approximately 22 days after the first yellow fever vaccination. Receptors originate from a man aged 18 to 30 who received the YFV17D yellow fever vaccine.

Only a few counts were recorded for this clonotype. V usage is TRBV24-1 and J usage is TRBJ2-1; 13 bases agree with TRBD2. Trimming removed 4 bases from V and 8 bases from J; junction bases left unmatched: 7. Per the germline V gene, CDR1 is KGHDR and CDR2 is SFDVKD. This CDR3 has 16 amino acids. Here the CDR3 DNA reads TGTGCCACCAGTGACCCTACTAGCGGGGGGGTTCATGAGCAGTTCTTC. It translates to CATSDPTSGGVHEQFF.

This clonotype has a handful of counts. The chain links TRBV6-2 or TRBV6-3 to TRBJ2-7; D unclear. V lost 0 bases to trimming and J lost 1 base, with 10 bases between them. Per germline, CDR1 MNHEY and CDR2 SVGEGT. The CDR3 contains 15 residues. In DNA form, the CDR3 reads TGTGCCAGCAGTTACTCGGTTTCCAGTTCCTACGAGCAGTACTTC. Translation: CASSYSVSSSYEQYF.

The chain employs TRBV15 and TRBJ2-2, with D uncertain. V was shortened by 1 base and J by 3 bases, with 6 bases between the two germline ends. CDR1 and CDR2 from the germline V gene are LNHNV and YYDKDF (reference sequence). This CDR3 spans 14 amino acids. This CDR3 is CATSRVMYTGELFF. The CDR3 coding sequence is TGTGCCACCAGCAGAGTAATGTACACCGGGGAGCTGTTTTTT.

This chain joins TRBV12-3 or TRBV12-4 and TRBJ1-5, with 8 bases lining up with TRBD1. Trimming removed 6 bases from V and 4 bases from J; junction bases left unmatched: 11. The CDR3 runs 16 residues. This chain's CDR3 is CASRPIGQGENQPQHF. In DNA form, the CDR3 reads TGTGCCAGCAGACCTATTGGACAGGGTGAGAATCAGCCCCAGCATTTT.

This clonotype has just a few counts. This chain connects TRBV29-1 to TRBJ2-3, with TRBD1 matching over 8 bases. Germline CDR1 SQVTM, CDR2 ANQGSEA. There are 14 residues in the CDR3. V was pared by 2 bases and J by 5 bases, with 6 bases of the junction left unmatched. The CDR3 DNA is TGCAGCGTTGAAAAGGACAGGGCGGGAGATACGCAGTATTTT. Amino acids: CSVEKDRAGDTQYF.

The chain uses TRBV7-9 and TRBJ2-3, with TRBD2 matching over 7 bases. The CDR3 contains 15 residues. V was clipped by 4 bases and J by 4 bases; unmatched bases: 8. Germline CDR1 SEHNR, CDR2 FQNEAQ (reference sequence). This CDR3 reads CASSSRDYHPDTQYF. In nucleotides, the CDR3 is TGTGCCAGCAGCTCCCGGGACTATCACCCAGATACGCAGTATTTT.

This clonotype was seen a handful of times. DNA of the CDR3: TGCAGCGTACTCGGACAGGGAAGCAACGAGCAGTACTTC. Translation gives CSVLGQGSNEQYF. V and J are TRBV29-1 and TRBJ2-7; TRBD1 matches 8 bases. Germline CDR1 reads SQVTM; CDR2 reads ANQGSEA. The CDR3 is 13 amino acids. J was trimmed by 5 bases and V by 6 bases; bases with no gene match: 9.

Many counts were recorded for this clonotype. The rearrangement uses TRBV4-3 and TRBJ2-4, with TRBD1 identical over 9 bases. The germline V gene encodes CDR1 LGHNA and CDR2 YSLEER. V lost 5 bases and J lost 5; bases outside the gene matches: 16. The CDR3 is 18 amino acids. The CDR3 spells CASSSQFSVGTGQNIQYF. The CDR3 DNA sequence: TGCGCCAGCAGCTCGCAATTTTCAGTCGGGACAGGGCAAAACATTCAGTACTTC.

This sequence joins TRBV7-9 and TRBJ2-5; D call uncertain. CDR3 length equals 14 residues. Trimming pared 3 bases from V and 0 bases from J, leaving 8 bases between. Per germline, CDR1 SEHNR and CDR2 FQNEAQ (reference sequence). The CDR3 DNA follows: TGTGCCAGCAGCTTTGCCACGCACCAAGAGACCCAGTACTTC. This codes for CASSFATHQETQYF.

This chain uses TRBV9 with TRBJ1-2; unclear D gene. Germline values: CDR1 SGDLS, CDR2 YYNGEE. The CDR3 consists of 13 residues. Trimming removed 0 bases from V and 4 bases from J, with 7 bases in between. This chain's CDR3 is CASSVDGGYGYTF. The CDR3 DNA reads as TGTGCCAGCAGCGTAGACGGAGGCTATGGCTACACCTTC.

The chain carries TRBV7-9 and TRBJ1-3; D may be TRBD1 (5 bases). The CDR3 is 16 amino acids. V lost 5 bases to trimming and J lost 3 bases, with 17 bases between them. Germline V gene lookup returns CDR1 SEHNR and CDR2 FQNEAQ (reference sequence). CDR3 nucleotide sequence: TGTGCCAGCAGCCTTGGGACCGACCTCTTTGGAAACACCATATATTTT. It translates to CASSLGTDLFGNTIYF.

The rearrangement uses TRBV9 and TRBJ2-3, with 8 nucleotides matching TRBD2. The V segment lost 4 bases and the J segment 4 bases; nucleotides outside the gene matches: 11. The CDR3 is 16 residues long. Germline values: CDR1 SGDLS, CDR2 YYNGEE. The CDR3 nucleotides are TGTGCCAGCAGCCCAGCGCCAGCGGGGGTCCCAGATACGCAGTATTTT. It encodes CASSPAPAGVPDTQYF. Variable domain in full (rest from reference TRBV9 and TRBJ2-3): DSGVTQTPKHLITATGQRVTLRCSPRSGDLSVYWYQQSLDQGLQFLIQYYNGEERAKGNILERFSAQQFPDLHSELNLSSLELGDSALYFCASSPAPAGVPDTQYFGPGTRLTVL.

The CDR3 region is CASSPDWERPLHF. The DNA of the CDR3 is TGCGCCAGCAGCCCGGACTGGGAAAGACCCCTCCACTTT. The chain combines TRBV5-1 with TRBJ1-6, with D hard to call. The CDR3 is 13 amino acids. Germline V lookup: CDR1 SGHRS, CDR2 YFSETQ. Trimming took 4 bases from V and 12 from J, leaving 14 bases between them.

This clonotype was counted only a few times. The rearrangement uses TRBV7-7 and TRBJ2-3; D is unclear. This CDR3 has 13 amino acids. The germline CDR1 and CDR2 sequences are SSHAT and FNYEAQ (reference sequence). Trimming stripped 3 bases from V and 5 bases from J, with 9 bases between. This CDR3 is CASSFGVGDTQYF. The CDR3, as DNA: TGTGCCAGCAGCTTCGGCGTAGGAGATACGCAGTATTTT.

This chain links TRBV12-3 or TRBV12-4 with TRBJ2-3; a possible D gene is TRBD1 (6 bases). Trimming took off 5 bases at V and 2 bases at J, with 20 bases between the two ends. This CDR3 spans 17 amino acids. CDR3 nucleotides: TGTGCCAGCAGTCCAGCACCCGGGACACCCTACACAGATACGCAGTATTTT. Encoded protein: CASSPAPGTPYTDTQYF.